This TCR beta chain was sequenced during a study of control samples from healthy donors and cancer patients. This table comes from immunoSEQ multiplex PCR, and its TCRdb copy is limited to in-frame clones, with some not included. The data hold 150,000 or so clones, with approximately 93% observed a single time. The CDR3 extends over 17 amino acids. V lost 4 bases, J lost 3 bases, and 8 bases stayed unmatched. From germline, CDR1 is SEHNR and CDR2 FQNEAQ (reference sequence). This sequence originates from a man aged 18 to 30 in good health. Sequenced sample: blood. V and J are TRBV7-9 and TRBJ2-1; 11 nucleotides match TRBD2. The CDR3 region has the DNA TGTGCCAGCAGCTCCCGGGGGACTAGCGGTATCTACAATGAGCAGTTCTTC. This codes for CASSSRGTSGIYNEQFF.